This T cell receptor beta chain was sequenced for a study of T cell repertoires in cytomegalovirus infection. Overall study: Shared public TCR beta signatures pointed to both CMV infection and a matching HLA type.

TCRdb re-called the reads with MiXCR, one entry per CDR3 protein. The sample shows about 220,000 distinct CDR3 sequences, roughly 34% of them seen only once. Germline V gene data show CDR1 as MNHEY and CDR2 as SMNVEV (reference sequence). Trimming stripped 3 bases from V and 0 bases from J, with 12 bases between. The CDR3 length is 16 residues. This clonotype was seen more than once but under ten times. Its antigen is not identified. The source material was CD8+ T cells from cultured PBMCs, sampled from culture after CMV antigen stimulation. The TCR originated in a human donor in good health (CMV status not recorded). Some clones in this sample may be carry-over from other donors' samples. This chain joins TRBV27 and TRBJ1-5, with D perhaps TRBD1 (6 bases). The CDR3 protein is CASSLVRTDSNQPQHF. CDR3 coding DNA: TGTGCCAGCAGTTTGGTTAGGACAGATAGCAATCAGCCCCAGCATTTT.